The 18 T cell receptor beta chains listed next were all sequenced from one sample in a study of blood T cell repertoires in COVID-19. TCRdb keeps only in-frame clones here, not all; method: immunoSEQ multiplex PCR. The data contain fewer than 200,000 clones, around 72% of them seen just once; the ten biggest clones take up less than 3%. Sequences were obtained from peripheral blood. All receptors derive from a woman of 80 years or more with acute or convalescent COVID-19.

The V and J genes are TRBV5-1 and TRBJ1-2; 9 bases are shared with TRBD1. Looked up from germline, CDR1 is SGHRS and CDR2 is YFSETQ. The CDR3 sequence is 13 residues long. V shed 4 bases, J shed 8 bases, and the junction held 6 bases outside the gene matches. The CDR3 loop reads CASSPGQGEGYTF. In DNA form, the CDR3 reads TGCGCCAGCAGCCCGGGACAGGGCGAGGGCTACACCTTC.

This clone was counted once. V is TRBV7-3 and J is TRBJ2-3, with 10 bases identical to TRBD2. V lost 9 bases and J lost 4; bases outside the gene matches: 13. Germline V gene lookup returns CDR1 SGHTA and CDR2 FQGTGA. The CDR3 spans 16 residues. CDR3 amino acids: CASPAWTSGPADTQYF. For the CDR3, the DNA is TGTGCCAGTCCAGCCTGGACTAGCGGCCCGGCAGATACGCAGTATTTT.

The chain has TRBV3-1 (or the pseudogene TRBV3-2) and TRBJ2-7; 8 bases fit TRBD2. Trimming removed 6 bases from V and 0 bases from J; junction bases left unmatched: 7. Germline V gene data show CDR1 as LGHDT and CDR2 as YNNKEL (reference sequence). This CDR3 contains 15 residues. CDR3 DNA: TGTGCCAGCAGTAATAGCGGGGTGAGCTCCTACGAGCAGTACTTC. Encoded protein: CASSNSGVSSYEQYF.

This clone has only one observation. The V gene is TRBV25-1, the J gene TRBJ1-2; unclear D gene. V was clipped by 4 bases and J by 3 bases, with 9 bases between them. The CDR3 loop spans 13 amino acids. Germline-derived CDR1 and CDR2 are MGHDK and SYGVNS. This CDR3 is CASSGQAYYGYTF. Here the CDR3 DNA reads TGTGCCAGCAGTGGGCAGGCTTACTATGGCTACACCTTC.

This sequence joins TRBV7-6 and TRBJ2-2; the D gene is possibly TRBD2 (5 bases). The CDR3 covers 16 residues. V dropped 2 bases and J dropped 0 bases, with 10 bases sitting between them. The germline gives CDR1 SGHVS, CDR2 FNYEAQ. The CDR3 DNA is TGTGCCAGCAGCTTATTCGCGGGCCCGAACACCGGGGAGCTGTTTTTT. Its protein is CASSLFAGPNTGELFF.

The rearrangement links TRBV5-5 to TRBJ2-1, with a tentative D call TRBD2 (6 bases). The length of the CDR3 is 16 residues. Germline CDR1 reads SGHKS; CDR2 reads YYEKEE (reference sequence). V was clipped by 2 bases and J by 5 bases, with 17 bases between them. CDR3: CASSFSVMAGHNEQFF. The CDR3 DNA follows: TGTGCCAGCAGCTTTTCAGTGATGGCGGGACACAATGAGCAGTTCTTC.

This clone was counted a few times. The genes are TRBV27 and TRBJ2-2; a possible D gene is TRBD1 (6 bases). The CDR3 contains 16 residues. Germline lookup yields CDR1 MNHEY and CDR2 SMNVEV (reference sequence). Trimming took 1 base from V and 5 from J, leaving 14 bases between them. The DNA for the CDR3 is TGTGCCAGCAGTTTATTCGGGGCAGGGGAAACCGGGGAGCTGTTTTTT. It encodes CASSLFGAGETGELFF.

This sequence joins TRBV5-4 and TRBJ2-3, with a weak D call TRBD2 (5 bases). V gave up 7 bases and J gave up 0 bases, with 12 bases separating them. Germline CDR1 is SGHNT and CDR2 is YYREEE (reference sequence). The CDR3 has 14 amino acids. This chain's CDR3 is CASAPRESTDTQYF. CDR3 DNA sequence: TGTGCCAGCGCCCCCCGGGAAAGCACAGATACGCAGTATTTT.

The rearrangement uses TRBV6-1 and TRBJ1-1; a possible D gene is TRBD1 (5 bases). This CDR3 has 15 amino acids. Germline assignment: CDR1 MNHNS and CDR2 SASEGT. V lost 3 bases and J lost 3, with 14 bases in between. The CDR3 here is CASSDVAGEYTEAFF. In nucleotides, the CDR3 is TGTGCCAGCAGTGACGTTGCGGGGGAATACACTGAAGCTTTCTTT.

V and J are TRBV9 and TRBJ1-2; TRBD1 matches 7 bases. Trimming took 5 bases from V and 7 from J; bases not matched to a gene: 11. Germline loops: CDR1 SGDLS, CDR2 YYNGEE. CDR3 size: 14 residues. CDR3 DNA: TGTGCCAGCAGTCATATTGACAGGGTGGGTGGCTACACCTTC. This gives the protein CASSHIDRVGGYTF.

This chain connects TRBV5-4 to TRBJ1-6; 7 bases align to TRBD1. CDR1 and CDR2 (germline): SGHNT, YYREEE (reference sequence). The CDR3 runs 16 residues. Trimming removed 0 bases from V and 3 bases from J; junction bases left unmatched: 3. CDR3 sequence reads: CASSLGDSLYNSPLHF. CDR3 nucleotides: TGTGCCAGCAGCTTGGGGGACAGTCTCTATAATTCACCCCTCCACTTT.

The count of this clone is one. This chain links TRBV19 with TRBJ2-1; TRBD2 agrees at 8 bases. Germline CDR1 LNHDA, CDR2 SQIVND (reference sequence). The J segment lost 8 bases and the V segment lost 9 bases, leaving 18 bases of the junction unmatched. This CDR3 has 16 amino acids. The DNA for the CDR3 is TGTGCCAGCACTACCCTTAAAGCGGGAGACAAGGATGAGCAGTTCTTC. The encoded protein is CASTTLKAGDKDEQFF.

The V and J genes are TRBV19 and TRBJ1-5; no reliable D call. From germline, CDR1 is LNHDA and CDR2 SQIVND (reference sequence). This CDR3 spans 11 amino acids. V lost 8 bases, J lost 7 bases, and 9 bases lay in between. The chain's CDR3 is CASASGQPQHF. DNA of the CDR3: TGTGCCAGTGCAAGTGGCCAGCCCCAGCATTTT.

The V gene is TRBV28, the J gene TRBJ2-2, with 8 bases lining up with TRBD2. J was trimmed by 0 bases and V by 3 bases; bases with no gene match: 6. Germline V gene lookup returns CDR1 MDHEN and CDR2 SYDVKM. CDR3 length: 17 residues. This CDR3 is CASSFYQAGANTGELFF. The DNA of the CDR3 is TGTGCCAGCAGTTTTTATCAAGCGGGGGCGAACACCGGGGAGCTGTTTTTT.

The chain employs TRBV2 and TRBJ1-1, with TRBD1 identical over 7 bases. The CDR3 covers 14 residues. CDR1 is SNHLY and CDR2 is FYNNEI in the germline V gene. V was pared by 5 bases and J by 5 bases, with 8 bases of the junction left unmatched. The CDR3 reads CASSSQGGSTEAFF. In DNA form, the CDR3 reads TGTGCCAGCAGTTCGCAGGGGGGAAGTACTGAAGCTTTCTTT.

In the case of this clone: The sample contains more than one DNA sequence encoding this CDR3. The rearrangement links TRBV5-8 to TRBJ2-7; 9 bases fit TRBD1. Germline V CDR1 and CDR2: SGHTS, YDEGEE. The CDR3 contains 14 residues. After removal of 0 bases from V and 3 bases from J, the junction contained 1 base not matched to a gene. This CDR3 is CASSLADRGYEQYF. The CDR3 nucleotides are TGTGCCAGCAGCTTGGCGGACAGGGGCTACGAGCAGTACTTC.

The genes are TRBV5-1 and TRBJ2-7; 10 positions match TRBD2. Germline-derived CDR1 and CDR2 are SGHRS and YFSETQ. J lost 4 bases, V lost 0 bases, and 4 bases had no gene match. CDR3 length: 15 amino acids. The CDR3 loop reads CASSLGTSGGYEQYF. DNA of the CDR3: TGCGCCAGCAGCTTGGGGACTAGCGGAGGTTACGAGCAGTACTTC.

This clone was recorded a few times. CDR3 loop: CASSLDYPGSSYEQYF. Here the CDR3 DNA reads TGTGCCAGCAGCTTAGACTATCCGGGATCCTCCTACGAGCAGTACTTC. The V and J genes are TRBV11-2 and TRBJ2-7; tentatively, D is TRBD2 (5 bases). With 0 bases removed from V and 0 bases from J, the gap between germline ends came to 12 bases. The CDR3 has 16 residues. In germline, CDR1 is SGHAT, CDR2 FQNNGV.